This T cell receptor beta chain came from a study of beta chain features in type 1 diabetes (dated by TCRdb to 2017 to 2018). Looking at the study overall: No differences in mean age, gender distribution, total cell number or subset yield were found between patients and healthy donors. A total of 100 million to 110 million sorted cells were examined across all samples, and a strong correlation was observed between cell number per subset and RNA yield. In the study, TCRB repertoires of sorted circulating CD4+ T cell subsets from recently diagnosed type 1 diabetes patients were compared with those of matched healthy donors. Naive and central memory subsets were obtained from all 30 or so donors, but regulatory and stem cell-like memory subsets were isolated from only 8 patients and roughly 8 healthy donors.

From each donor, a single peripheral blood sample of about 100 mL on average was drawn into heparinised tubes. Naive, central memory, regulatory and stem cell-like memory CD4+ T cells were sorted on a BD FACSAria II using a panel including CD45RO, CCR7, CD25, CD127, CD95 and CD27. Every sorted population had a purity above 98%. PBMCs were isolated immediately by Lymphoprep density gradient centrifugation and stained directly without culture. Samples were stained and sorted in pairs, with one healthy donor and one patient per experiment, so that batch effects were minimized. This clone was found a few times. It has no known antigen specificity. No much larger clone exists at a distance of one base, and base qualities are not known. Results the study describes overall, beyond this receptor: Because cDNA was sequenced instead of genomic DNA, highly expressing activated cells could be over-represented, though the groups showed no difference in activation or CD3 levels. Shorter templates might be favored by PCR, yet because patient and control samples were amplified and corrected together, any such skew would affect both groups equally. Because small numbers of individuals were included in the HLA sub-analyses, any influence of HLA type on TCRB rearrangement was left unresolved. At VDJ recombination sites, patients with type 1 diabetes made fewer insertions and deleted more nucleotides, a pattern implying thymic rearrangement abnormalities. In all four CD4+ subsets, TCRB CDR3 length was moderately but significantly shorter in type 1 diabetes patients. Naive, central memory and regulatory TCRB repertoires appeared more similar among patients than among healthy donors.

The entire isolated RNA was reverse transcribed using the High Capacity cDNA Reverse Transcription Kit, and thus expressed TCRB transcripts were sequenced. Deep immunoSEQ sequencing was performed on naive, central memory and regulatory T cell samples, with an average of about 4 million total reads per sample. Sorted cells were lysed in RLT buffer, and RNA was extracted using DNase-treated RNeasy Micro or Mini kits according to cell number. Each cell subset was processed on its own to prevent cross-contamination, while patient and healthy donor samples were processed together. TCRB sequences were amplified from cDNA with the immunoSEQ multiplex PCR, producing 87-bp fragments spanning the CDR3 region. Sequencing of the amplicons was performed on the Illumina HiSeq platform. The authors' analysis ran thus. PCR bias was corrected computationally using synthetic template baselines, and reads within Hamming distance 2 were collapsed, with unmergeable singletons discarded. Reads were aligned against IMGT to assign V, D and J genes, CDR3 length and insertions or deletions at six rearrangement sites. Clonotype counts were normalized to sorted cell number within each subset before computing true diversity and Gini coefficients with the tcR R package. The overlap coefficient, calculated on TCRB nucleotide sequences, was used to quantify repertoire sharing. This immuneACCESS table, as held by TCRdb, lists in-frame sequences with V and J called but not all clones. Of the missing ones, under half trace to an unresolved V gene in checked studies; the others have no known cause. Clone size and the V and J calls come from that table; the DNA yielded D and trimming. For this sample there are 240,000 or so clones; about 25% appear just once. Of the sample, around 4% falls within the top ten clones.

V sheds 5 bases and J sheds 4 bases, leaving 12 bases between their ends. There are 14 amino acids in the CDR3, from cysteine to phenylalanine inclusive. Just the 42-base CDR3 DNA is kept, in frame starting at base 1. The germline V gene supplies CDR1 SGHTA and CDR2 FQGNSA. The chain is assembled from TRBV7-2 and TRBJ2-1; the D region may be TRBD1 or TRBD2, each matching 5 bases equally. This TCR was sampled from a man aged 25 to 45 in good health. The sequenced sample was central memory CD4+ T cells from blood. The CDR3 has the sequence CASSARREYNEQFF. The nucleotides are TGTGCCAGCAGCGCCCGCAGGGAGTACAATGAGCAGTTCTTC.